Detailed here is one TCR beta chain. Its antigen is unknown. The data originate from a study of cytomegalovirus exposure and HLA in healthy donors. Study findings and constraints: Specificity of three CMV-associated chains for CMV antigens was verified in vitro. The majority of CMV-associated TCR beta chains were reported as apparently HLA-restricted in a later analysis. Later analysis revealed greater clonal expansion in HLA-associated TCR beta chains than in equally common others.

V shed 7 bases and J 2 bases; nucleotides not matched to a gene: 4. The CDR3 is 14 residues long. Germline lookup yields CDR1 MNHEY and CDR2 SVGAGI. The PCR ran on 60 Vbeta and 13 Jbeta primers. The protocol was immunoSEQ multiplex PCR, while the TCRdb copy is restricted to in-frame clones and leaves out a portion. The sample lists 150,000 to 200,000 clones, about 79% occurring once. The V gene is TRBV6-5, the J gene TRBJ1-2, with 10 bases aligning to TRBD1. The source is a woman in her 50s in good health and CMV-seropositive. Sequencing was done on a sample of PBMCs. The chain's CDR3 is CASTGTGANYGYTF. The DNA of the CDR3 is TGTGCCAGCACCGGGACAGGGGCAAACTATGGCTACACCTTC.